This T cell receptor (beta chain) was sequenced for a study of cytomegalovirus exposure and HLA in healthy donors. The PCR employed 60 Vbeta primers together with 13 Jbeta primers. TCRdb's table, derived via immunoSEQ multiplex PCR, lists solely in-frame clones and lacks some. The sample includes around 100,000 clones, over 65% of them seen just once. Germline V gene data show CDR1 as SGDLS and CDR2 as YYNGEE. The CDR3 totals 18 residues. Germline trimming cut 3 bases from V and 2 bases from J; bases unmatched to any gene: 11. Specimen: PBMCs. The clonotype originates from a female donor in good health and CMV-seropositive. The genes are TRBV9 and TRBJ1-2; TRBD1 aligns across 12 bases. The CDR3 protein is CASSEGEGTGGGNYGYTF. CDR3 DNA: TGTGCCAGCAGCGAAGGCGAGGGGACAGGGGGCGGGAACTATGGCTACACCTTC.